The 27 T cell receptor beta chains in this list originate from one sample, sequenced in a study of T cells in Graves' hyperthyroidism and ophthalmopathy. There were TCR beta CDR3 regions amplified from RNA transcripts. During a first-round RT-PCR of the TCR CDR3, the HTBI primer set was used. TCRdb re-called the multiplex PCR reads with MiXCR, one entry per CDR3 protein. The sample has 500,000 or so distinct CDR3 sequences; roughly 18% are singletons. The source material was blood. Every receptor here comes from a woman younger than 30 with Graves' ophthalmopathy.

The gene calls are TRBV6-5 and TRBJ2-3; 8 bases fit TRBD2. Germline CDR1 reads MNHEY; CDR2 reads SVGAGI. The CDR3 runs 16 residues. Trimming cost V 2 bases and J 1 base; bases outside gene matches: 5. The CDR3 sequence: CASSYRAGARTDTQYF. The CDR3 region has the DNA TGTGCCAGCAGTTACCGAGCGGGAGCGCGCACAGATACGCAGTATTTT.

This clonotype was observed many times. V gene TRBV27 combines with J gene TRBJ1-1, with D uncertain. The germline gives CDR1 MNHEY, CDR2 SMNVEV (reference sequence). There are 13 residues in the CDR3. V was pared by 3 bases and J by 4 bases, with 9 bases between. The CDR3 here is CASSLASGTEAFF. CDR3 bases: TGTGCCAGCAGTTTGGCGTCGGGCACTGAAGCTTTCTTT.

The chain employs TRBV6-1 and TRBJ1-4; tentatively, D is TRBD1 (6 bases). This CDR3 has 15 amino acids. V lost 5 bases to trimming and J lost 7 bases, with 17 bases between them. Per germline, CDR1 MNHNS and CDR2 SASEGT. The CDR3 nucleotides are TGTGCCAGCAGTCGAGGGGGGGGGGGTGGTGAAAAACTGTTTTTT. The encoded protein is CASSRGGGGGEKLFF.

The chain couples TRBV11-3 to TRBJ2-1, with D possibly TRBD2 on 6 matching bases. This CDR3 spans 15 amino acids. The V end lost 4 bases, the J end lost 5 bases, and 15 bases lay between the germline ends. Germline V CDR1 and CDR2: SGHNT, YENEEA. The CDR3 coding sequence is TGTGCCAGCAGCTGGACTACCCCCCCCGACAATGAGCAGTTCTTC. Translation: CASSWTTPPDNEQFF.

This clonotype was counted a few times. The CDR3: CASSPGDRVQHNYGYTF. In nucleotides, the CDR3 is TGCGCCAGCAGCCCGGGGGACAGAGTTCAACATAACTATGGCTACACCTTC. The chain couples TRBV5-1 to TRBJ1-2; 7 bases match TRBD1. J gave up 1 base and V 4 bases, and 13 bases lay outside the gene matches. The germline CDR1 and CDR2 sequences are SGHRS and YFSETQ. The CDR3 extends over 17 amino acids.

This clonotype was recorded at least ten times. This sequence joins TRBV6-1 and TRBJ2-7; TRBD1 matches at 9 bases. With 5 bases clipped from V and 0 bases from J, the junction kept 2 bases outside the gene matches. The germline V gene has CDR1 MNHNS and CDR2 SASEGT. The CDR3 covers 14 residues. The DNA for the CDR3 is TGTGCCAGCAGTCGGGACAGGGCCTCCTACGAGCAGTACTTC. Protein sequence: CASSRDRASYEQYF.

The chain uses TRBV9 and TRBJ2-5; 10 bases align to TRBD2. The germline gives CDR1 SGDLS, CDR2 YYNGEE. Trimming took 4 bases from V and 2 from J; bases not matched to a gene: 11. This CDR3 comprises 17 residues. CDR3 bases: TGTGCCAGCAGCCCCGAAACCGGACTAGCGGCTCAAGAGACCCAGTACTTC. Protein sequence: CASSPETGLAAQETQYF.

This clonotype occurred many times. The CDR3 spells CASSYKSGFSGTEAFF. The CDR3 bases are TGTGCCAGCAGTTACAAGTCCGGATTCTCGGGCACTGAAGCTTTCTTT. The chain uses TRBV6-6 and TRBJ1-1; D not resolved. The V gene lost 2 bases and the J gene lost 4 bases, with 17 bases spanning the gap. The CDR3 contains 16 residues. The V gene's germline CDR1 is MNHNY and CDR2 SVGAGI (reference sequence).

This clonotype has ten or more counts. V and J are TRBV3-1 and TRBJ2-5; D ambiguous. With 0 bases removed from V and 2 bases from J, the gap between germline ends came to 10 bases. The CDR3 totals 15 residues. The germline V gene has CDR1 LGHDT and CDR2 YNNKEL (reference sequence). DNA for the CDR3: TGTGCCAGCAGCCAAGACGACGTGGCGCAAGAGACCCAGTACTTC. Protein: CASSQDDVAQETQYF.

This clonotype was counted at least ten times. The chain links TRBV2 to TRBJ2-1, with D possibly matching TRBD2 (7 bases). CDR3 length equals 15 residues. V shed 6 bases and J shed 0 bases, with 12 bases lying between them. Germline CDR1 and CDR2: SNHLY and FYNNEI. CDR3 sequence: CASSQGGGSYNEQFF. The CDR3 DNA is TGTGCCAGCAGCCAAGGGGGGGGCTCCTACAATGAGCAGTTCTTC.

The chain links TRBV7-9 to TRBJ2-7, with unresolved D. Germline V CDR1 and CDR2: SEHNR, FQNEAQ (reference sequence). Trimming took 5 bases from V and 4 from J, leaving 15 bases between them. The CDR3 consists of 14 residues. The CDR3 here is CASSLRRAGYEQYF. CDR3 DNA: TGTGCCAGCAGCCTTCGAAGGGCTGGGTACGAGCAGTACTTC.

This clonotype showed up many times. The chain carries TRBV6-1 and TRBJ2-1, with 9 bases that match TRBD1. This CDR3 has 15 amino acids. V lost 4 bases and J lost 2; bases outside the gene matches: 3. Germline CDR1 reads MNHNS; CDR2 reads SASEGT. CDR3 nucleotide sequence: TGTGCCAGCAGTGTACAGGGGGCGGCCTACAATGAGCAGTTCTTC. This encodes CASSVQGAAYNEQFF.

In regard to this clonotype: At one boundary the junction diverges from the germline segment, which might be a read error. The chain employs TRBV6-8 and TRBJ1-5; the match to TRBD1 covers 7 bases. CDR3 length: 17 amino acids. Germline CDR1 and CDR2: MNHGY and SAAAGT. In DNA, the CDR3 is TGTGCCGGCAGTTTTACCGGGACAGACTATAGCAATCAGCCCCAGCATTTT. It codes for CAGSFTGTDYSNQPQHF.

This clonotype was detected a few times. This may be a read error, as it is one base from a much larger clone. This chain connects TRBV30 to TRBJ2-1; the match to TRBD2 covers 14 bases. The CDR3 extends over 14 amino acids. Germline V CDR1 and CDR2: GTSNPN, SVGIG (reference sequence). Written as DNA, the CDR3 is TGTGCCTGGGCTGGGACTAGCGGGAGATATGAGCAGTCCTTC. Protein: CAWAGTSGRYEQSF.

The chain has TRBV5-6 and TRBJ1-2, with 8 bases fitting TRBD1. Germline V gives CDR1 SGHDT, CDR2 YYEEEE. The junction had 6 bases not matched to a gene; V was cut back by 0 bases and J by 2 bases. The CDR3 runs 16 residues. The CDR3 nucleotides read TGTGCCAGCAGCTTGGGGACAGGGAGGTACAACTATGGCTACACCTTC. This gives the protein CASSLGTGRYNYGYTF.

This clonotype has ten or more counts. The chain combines TRBV24-1 with TRBJ2-5, with 7 nucleotides matching TRBD1. The CDR3 has 17 residues. Trimming removed 0 bases from V and 0 bases from J; junction bases left unmatched: 6. Germline loops: CDR1 KGHDR, CDR2 SFDVKD. CDR3: CATSDLQTGQHQETQYF. Here the CDR3 DNA reads TGTGCCACCAGTGATTTGCAAACGGGACAGCACCAAGAGACCCAGTACTTC.

J is TRBJ2-1 and V is TRBV6-1; 13 bases map to TRBD2. CDR1 is MNHNS and CDR2 is SASEGT in the germline V gene. The V gene end was trimmed by 4 bases and the J gene end by 14 bases; junction bases not matched to a gene: 11. The CDR3 consists of 15 residues. The CDR3 region is CASSGTSGRAIVEFF. The CDR3 DNA reads as TGTGCCAGCAGTGGAACTAGCGGGAGGGCCATTGTCGAGTTCTTC.

The CDR3 loop reads CASSSTGVWGTDTQYF. Here the CDR3 DNA reads TGTGCCAGCAGCTCGACAGGGGTGTGGGGCACAGATACGCAGTATTTT. V gene TRBV7-2 combines with J gene TRBJ2-3; 8 bases agree with TRBD1. Germline V gene lookup returns CDR1 SGHTA and CDR2 FQGNSA. J gave up 1 base and V 4 bases, and 7 bases lay outside the gene matches. The CDR3 length is 16 residues.

This clonotype came up many times. The chain uses TRBV6-1 and TRBJ2-5, with D uncertain. Per germline, CDR1 MNHNS and CDR2 SASEGT. The CDR3 spans 12 residues. The ends were cut back, 6 bases at V and 6 bases at J, with 11 bases in the middle. CDR3 sequence reads: CASSRDEKTQYF. The CDR3 nucleotides are TGTGCCAGCAGCCGCGACGAAAAGACCCAGTACTTC.

CDR3 sequence: CASSSAPARGYTF. The CDR3, as DNA: TGTGCCAGCAGCTCAGCCCCAGCACGGGGCTACACCTTC. The V and J genes are TRBV5-6 and TRBJ1-2; D is unclear. The germline gives CDR1 SGHDT, CDR2 YYEEEE. V was shortened by 3 bases and J by 8 bases, with 14 bases between the two germline ends. The CDR3 extends over 13 amino acids.

This clonotype appeared a few times. The J gene is TRBJ2-2, the V gene TRBV6-1, with TRBD1 matching 11 bases. The CDR3 covers 15 residues. Germline loops: CDR1 MNHNS, CDR2 SASEGT. V was pared by 5 bases and J by 3 bases, with 2 bases of the junction left unmatched. CDR3 loop: CASSWGQGDTGELFF. In nucleotides, the CDR3 is TGTGCCAGCAGTTGGGGACAGGGGGACACCGGGGAGCTGTTTTTT.

This clonotype was picked up many times. The chain joins TRBV28 to TRBJ1-3; D unclear. The CDR3 totals 14 residues. The ends were cut back, 3 bases at V and 2 bases at J, with 8 bases in the middle. In germline, CDR1 is MDHEN, CDR2 SYDVKM. CDR3 bases: TGTGCCAGCAGTTTTCTGGGCACTGGAAACACCATATATTTT. Protein sequence: CASSFLGTGNTIYF.

This clonotype appeared many times. The V gene is TRBV27, the J gene TRBJ1-1; D is uncertain. The CDR3 is made up of 15 amino acids. V was cut by 4 bases and J by 1 base, with 13 bases left in between. Germline V gene data show CDR1 as MNHEY and CDR2 as SMNVEV (reference sequence). The CDR3 reads CASSYRGGRNTEAFF. The CDR3 DNA is TGTGCCAGCAGTTACCGGGGAGGGAGGAACACTGAAGCTTTCTTT.

This clonotype has ten or more counts. The genes are TRBV5-5 and TRBJ1-1, with TRBD1 as a possible D gene (5 bases). This CDR3 comprises 15 residues. Germline assignment: CDR1 SGHKS and CDR2 YYEKEE (reference sequence). V lost 0 bases, J lost 5 bases, and 14 bases lay in between. The CDR3 sequence: CASSLEAVGGTEAFF. The CDR3 region has the DNA TGTGCCAGCAGCTTGGAGGCAGTTGGGGGAACTGAAGCTTTCTTT.

This clonotype was seen a few times. The chain combines TRBV27 with TRBJ1-2; no clear D gene. The CDR3 sequence is 16 residues long. Deletions cut 6 bases from V and 5 bases from J, with 22 bases between. The germline V gene has CDR1 MNHEY and CDR2 SMNVEV (reference sequence). CDR3 DNA sequence: TGTGCCAGCAGCGACGACTTAAACAGAGGGCCATATGGCTACACCTTC. Translation: CASSDDLNRGPYGYTF.

Many counts were recorded for this clonotype. This chain uses TRBV20-1 with TRBJ2-7; D is unresolved. The CDR3 contains 11 residues. Trimming left V 3 bases short and J 6 bases short, with 9 bases between. From germline, CDR1 is DFQATT and CDR2 SNEGSKA (reference sequence). CDR3 coding DNA: TGCAGTGCTAGCGGCGGCGCCGAGCAGTACTTC. Translating gives CSASGGAEQYF.

The chain has TRBV5-1 and TRBJ2-1, with TRBD2 matching over 11 bases. The CDR3 is 15 amino acids. Germline values: CDR1 SGHRS, CDR2 YFSETQ. Trimming removed 2 bases from V and 10 bases from J; junction bases left unmatched: 8. The CDR3 nucleotides read TGCGCCAGCAGCTTAATTGGACTAGCGGGCCAAGAGCAGTTCTTC. It specifies CASSLIGLAGQEQFF.